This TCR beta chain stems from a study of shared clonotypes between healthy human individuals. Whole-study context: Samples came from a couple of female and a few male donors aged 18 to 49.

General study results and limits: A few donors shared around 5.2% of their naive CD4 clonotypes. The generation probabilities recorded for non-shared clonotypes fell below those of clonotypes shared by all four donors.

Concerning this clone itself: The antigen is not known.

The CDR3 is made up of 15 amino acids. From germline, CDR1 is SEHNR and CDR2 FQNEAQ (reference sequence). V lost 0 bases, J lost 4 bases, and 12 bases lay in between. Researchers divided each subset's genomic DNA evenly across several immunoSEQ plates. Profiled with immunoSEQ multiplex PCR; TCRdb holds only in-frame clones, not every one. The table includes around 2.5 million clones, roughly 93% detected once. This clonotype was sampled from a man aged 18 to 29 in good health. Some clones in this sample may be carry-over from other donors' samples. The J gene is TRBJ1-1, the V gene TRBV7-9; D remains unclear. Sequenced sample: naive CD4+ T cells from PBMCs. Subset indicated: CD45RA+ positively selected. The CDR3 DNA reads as TGTGCCAGCAGCTTAGCGGGGTTTTCGGGCACTGAAGCTTTCTTT. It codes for CASSLAGFSGTEAFF.